Sequencing of this T cell receptor beta chain was carried out in a study of shared clonotypes between healthy human individuals. Overall study context: Every donor yielded three CD4 naive, three CD4 memory, two CD8 naive and one CD8 memory plate.

Naive CD8 cells lacked CD45RO, underwent positive selection for CCR7 and left out terminally differentiated effector memory CD45RA+ cells. With respect to this clone: Its antigen remains unidentified.

TCRdb keeps only in-frame clones here, not all; method: immunoSEQ multiplex PCR. The sample consists of hundreds of thousands of clones, about 97% of them appearing once. There are 15 residues in the CDR3. The ends lost 6 bases at V and 9 bases at J; junction bases unmatched: 9. Germline CDR1 reads MNHEY; CDR2 reads SMNVEV (reference sequence). Whole-study findings and limits: The rarefaction results pointed to incomplete sorted-subset sequencing despite large depth.

Sequencing was performed on naive CD8+ T cells sorted from blood. The V gene is TRBV27, the J gene TRBJ2-1; 12 bases are a match to TRBD1. The sequence derives from a man under 40 in good health. CDR3 DNA: TGTGCCAGCAGCGCGGGGGGACAGGGGGCAACTGAGCAGTTCTTC. Translated, it gives CASSAGGQGATEQFF.